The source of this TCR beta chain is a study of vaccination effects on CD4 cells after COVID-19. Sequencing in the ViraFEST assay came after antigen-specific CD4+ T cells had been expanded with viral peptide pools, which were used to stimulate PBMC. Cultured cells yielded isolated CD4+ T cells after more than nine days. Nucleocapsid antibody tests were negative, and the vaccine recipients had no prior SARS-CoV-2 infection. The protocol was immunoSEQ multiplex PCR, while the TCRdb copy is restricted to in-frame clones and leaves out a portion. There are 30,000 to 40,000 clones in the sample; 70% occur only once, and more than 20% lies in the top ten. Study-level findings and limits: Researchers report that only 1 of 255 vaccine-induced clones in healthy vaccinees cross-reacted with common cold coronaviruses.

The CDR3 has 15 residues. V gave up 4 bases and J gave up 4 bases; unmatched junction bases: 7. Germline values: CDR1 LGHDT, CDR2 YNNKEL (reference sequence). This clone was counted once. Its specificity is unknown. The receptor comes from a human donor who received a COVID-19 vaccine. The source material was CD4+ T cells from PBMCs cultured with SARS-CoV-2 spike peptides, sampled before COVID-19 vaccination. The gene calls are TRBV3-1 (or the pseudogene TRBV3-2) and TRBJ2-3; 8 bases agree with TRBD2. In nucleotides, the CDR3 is TGTGCCAGCAGCCGGAGCGGGAGAGATGCAGATACGCAGTATTTT. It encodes CASSRSGRDADTQYF.